One sample yielded the 6 T cell receptor beta chains listed below, sequenced in a study of T cell responses to AZD1222 COVID-19 vaccine. Assay used: immunoSEQ multiplex PCR; TCRdb lists only in-frame clones, some missing. The data hold under 170,000 clones, with roughly 90% observed a single time. Sequenced material: peripheral blood, taken 28 days after the second AZD1222 dose. The source is an adult who received the AZD1222 COVID-19 vaccine.

This sequence joins TRBV27 and TRBJ1-2; 10 bases match TRBD1. The V gene end was trimmed by 3 bases and the J gene end by 6 bases; junction bases not matched to a gene: 1. This CDR3 comprises 13 residues. From germline, CDR1 is MNHEY and CDR2 SMNVEV (reference sequence). The CDR3 DNA reads as TGTGCCAGCAGTTTCGGGACAGGGGATGGCTACACCTTC. This translates into CASSFGTGDGYTF.

The chain recombines TRBV29-1 with TRBJ2-7; D is ambiguous. The CDR3 consists of 10 residues. Looked up from germline, CDR1 is SQVTM and CDR2 is ANQGSEA. Trimming cost V 5 bases and J 7 bases, with 9 bases left between them. Here the CDR3 DNA reads TGCAGCGTTCTGGGTGAGGAGCAGTACTTC. It is translated as CSVLGEEQYF.

The chain combines TRBV10-1 with TRBJ2-3; TRBD2 might be the D (5 bases). The germline gives CDR1 WNHNN, CDR2 SYGVQD (reference sequence). This CDR3 has 13 amino acids. The germline V and J ends were trimmed by 1 base and 5 bases, with 7 bases remaining between them. The CDR3 DNA reads as TGCGCCAGCAGTGAGTTGCGGGTAGATACGCAGTATTTT. Amino acids: CASSELRVDTQYF.

The V and J genes are TRBV18 and TRBJ1-3; weak D call: TRBD1 (6 bases). Germline CDR1 is KGHSH and CDR2 is LQKENI. Trimming left V 5 bases short and J 6 bases short, with 11 bases between. The CDR3 sequence is 13 residues long. CDR3 protein: CASSSAGENTIYF. The CDR3 bases are TGTGCCAGCTCATCTGCAGGGGAAAACACCATATATTTT.

The chain links TRBV28 to TRBJ1-4; TRBD1 matches at 9 bases. V lost 5 bases and J lost 8; bases outside the gene matches: 9. Germline V gene sequence: CDR1 MDHEN, CDR2 SYDVKM. The CDR3 consists of 15 residues. The CDR3, as DNA: TGTGCCAGCAGTCCCATAAACAGGGGGCGGGAAAAACTGTTTTTT. Translation: CASSPINRGREKLFF. Drawing the rest from reference TRBV28 and TRBJ1-4, the complete variable domain is DVKVTQSSRYLVKRTGEKVFLECVQDMDHENMFWYRQDPGLGLRLIYFSYDVKMKEKGDIPEGYSVSREKKERFSLILESASTNQTSMYLCASSPINRGREKLFFGSGTQLSVL.

The chain couples TRBV4-3 to TRBJ2-6; 8 bases map to TRBD1. Germline loops: CDR1 LGHNA, CDR2 YSLEER. This CDR3 has 17 amino acids. The V gene end was trimmed by 4 bases and the J gene end by 3 bases; junction bases not matched to a gene: 8. The CDR3 DNA sequence: TGCGCCAGCAGCCGTTGGACAGGGACAGATGGGGCCAACGTCCTGACTTTC. It codes for CASSRWTGTDGANVLTF.